These T cell receptor beta chains were read from a single sample in a study of OX40 agonist ivuxolimab in advanced cancers. Sequencing used immunoSEQ multiplex PCR; TCRdb keeps in-frame clones, though not all of them. The data contain 50,000 to 65,000 clones, 65% to 90% of them singletons. This specimen was CD4+ or CD8+ T cells sorted from blood, taken in a trial of the OX40 agonist ivuxolimab. The receptors here all came from an adult with an advanced solid tumor such as melanoma, head and neck, liver or kidney cancer. CDR3s include the opening cysteine and the closing phenylalanine or tryptophan. A D gene is named only where the DNA matches it firmly. Rows may omit the clone size; those that give it use once, few, many or a size class.

abundance: -
d_gene: -
v_gene: TRBV5-1
j_gene: TRBJ1-2
CDR3aa: CASSLGTEEGYTF
CDR3nt: TGCGCCAGCAGCTTGGGGACAGAAGAGGGCTACACCTTC

abundance: -
d_gene: TRBD2
v_gene: TRBV2
j_gene: TRBJ2-3
CDR3aa: CASSEVVGWTSGRSTDTQYF
CDR3nt: TGTGCCAGCAGTGAAGTGGTGGGGTGGACTAGCGGGAGGTCCACAGATACGCAGTATTTT

abundance: -
d_gene: -
v_gene: TRBV28
j_gene: TRBJ2-3
CDR3aa: CASRPSPDTQYF
CDR3nt: TGTGCCAGCAGGCCGAGTCCAGATACGCAGTATTTT

abundance: -
d_gene: -
v_gene: TRBV7-2
j_gene: TRBJ2-3
CDR3aa: CASSRPEDTQYF
CDR3nt: TGTGCCAGCAGCCGACCCGAAGATACGCAGTATTTT

abundance: -
d_gene: -
v_gene: TRBV5-6
j_gene: TRBJ1-2
CDR3aa: CASSLVDSLRYGYTF
CDR3nt: TGTGCCAGCAGCTTGGTTGACAGTCTCCGCTATGGCTACACCTTC

abundance: -
d_gene: TRBD2
v_gene: TRBV28
j_gene: TRBJ2-5
CDR3aa: CASSFHSGRPETQYF
CDR3nt: TGTGCCAGCAGTTTCCATAGCGGGAGGCCCGAGACCCAGTACTTC

abundance: -
d_gene: -
v_gene: TRBV11-3
j_gene: TRBJ2-5
CDR3aa: CASSLGFRGLETQYF
CDR3nt: TGTGCCAGCAGCTTGGGTTTTCGGGGTCTGGAGACCCAGTACTTC

abundance: few
d_gene: -
v_gene: TRBV14
j_gene: TRBJ1-2
CDR3aa: CASSPQAGGYTF
CDR3nt: TGTGCCAGCAGCCCTCAGGCTGGGGGCTACACCTTC

abundance: -
d_gene: -
v_gene: TRBV19
j_gene: TRBJ1-1
CDR3aa: CASIGGLLGAEAFF
CDR3nt: TGTGCCAGTATTGGGGGGCTCCTGGGCGCTGAAGCTTTCTTT

abundance: -
d_gene: -
v_gene: TRBV5-1
j_gene: TRBJ1-5
CDR3aa: CASSWRGGSNQPQHF
CDR3nt: TGCGCCAGCAGCTGGAGGGGAGGTAGCAATCAGCCCCAGCATTTT

abundance: -
d_gene: TRBD1
v_gene: TRBV5-1
j_gene: TRBJ2-3
CDR3aa: CASSPGTGTTDTQYF
CDR3nt: TGCGCCAGCAGCCCAGGGACAGGGACCACAGATACGCAGTATTTT

abundance: -
d_gene: -
v_gene: TRBV6-1
j_gene: TRBJ2-3
CDR3aa: CASSEPWGTDTQYF
CDR3nt: TGTGCCAGCAGTGAGCCGTGGGGCACAGATACGCAGTATTTT

abundance: -
d_gene: -
v_gene: TRBV6-1
j_gene: TRBJ2-2
CDR3aa: CASRGDPTSTGELFF
CDR3nt: TGTGCCAGCAGGGGGGACCCAACCTCCACCGGGGAGCTGTTTTTT

abundance: -
d_gene: -
v_gene: TRBV6-6
j_gene: TRBJ1-5
CDR3aa: CASSYGAGDQPQHF
CDR3nt: TGTGCCAGCAGTTACGGGGCAGGGGATCAGCCCCAGCATTTT

abundance: few
d_gene: -
v_gene: TRBV9
j_gene: TRBJ2-1
CDR3aa: CASSPPTNEQFF
CDR3nt: TGTGCCAGCAGCCCGCCCACTAATGAGCAGTTCTTC

abundance: few
d_gene: -
v_gene: TRBV6-5
j_gene: TRBJ2-1
CDR3aa: CASRPPLAHEQFF
CDR3nt: TGTGCCAGCAGACCCCCTTTAGCTCATGAGCAGTTCTTC

abundance: -
d_gene: -
v_gene: TRBV18
j_gene: TRBJ2-5
CDR3aa: CASSPQRQETQYF
CDR3nt: TGTGCCAGCTCACCGCAAAGACAAGAGACCCAGTACTTC

abundance: once
d_gene: TRBD1
v_gene: TRBV5-1
j_gene: TRBJ1-2
CDR3aa: CASGPGQTYGYTF
CDR3nt: TGCGCCAGCGGACCGGGACAGACCTATGGCTACACCTTC

abundance: -
d_gene: -
v_gene: TRBV6-1
j_gene: TRBJ1-6
CDR3aa: CASSGQGRAMDSPLHF
CDR3nt: TGTGCCAGCAGTGGCCAGGGGCGCGCAATGGATTCACCCCTCCACTTT

abundance: -
d_gene: -
v_gene: TRBV19
j_gene: TRBJ2-1
CDR3aa: CASSWSRGGSYNEQFF
CDR3nt: TGTGCCAGTAGTTGGTCAAGGGGGGGCTCCTACAATGAGCAGTTCTTC

abundance: once
d_gene: TRBD1
v_gene: TRBV11-3
j_gene: TRBJ1-1
CDR3aa: CASSVRQGAQTEAFF
CDR3nt: TGTGCCAGCAGCGTGCGACAGGGGGCGCAAACTGAAGCTTTCTTT

abundance: -
d_gene: -
v_gene: TRBV18
j_gene: TRBJ2-5
CDR3aa: CASSPPIETQYF
CDR3nt: TGTGCCAGCTCACCCCCCATTGAGACCCAGTACTTC

abundance: -
d_gene: -
v_gene: TRBV6-5
j_gene: TRBJ2-5
CDR3aa: CASSYRTRMGETQYF
CDR3nt: TGTGCCAGCAGTTACCGGACAAGGATGGGTGAGACCCAGTACTTC

abundance: -
d_gene: TRBD1
v_gene: TRBV2
j_gene: TRBJ2-2
CDR3aa: CASMLTGGLGELFF
CDR3nt: TGTGCCAGCATGTTGACAGGGGGTCTCGGGGAGCTGTTTTTT

abundance: -
d_gene: -
v_gene: TRBV4-1
j_gene: TRBJ2-1
CDR3aa: CASSQVLTGSYNEQFF
CDR3nt: TGCGCCAGCAGCCAAGTTCTAACGGGATCCTACAATGAGCAGTTCTTC

abundance: -
d_gene: -
v_gene: TRBV6-6
j_gene: TRBJ1-4
CDR3aa: CASSYGGGGEKLFF
CDR3nt: TGTGCCAGCAGTTACGGAGGGGGTGGAGAAAAACTGTTTTTT

abundance: medium-sized
d_gene: -
v_gene: TRBV12-5
j_gene: TRBJ1-1
CDR3aa: CASGFGNTEAFF
CDR3nt: TGTGCTAGTGGTTTTGGGAACACTGAAGCTTTCTTT

abundance: -
d_gene: -
v_gene: TRBV28
j_gene: TRBJ1-1
CDR3aa: CASSFLGGRRNTEAFF
CDR3nt: TGTGCCAGCAGTTTTCTCGGGGGGCGGAGGAACACTGAAGCTTTCTTT

abundance: -
d_gene: TRBD1
v_gene: TRBV6-6
j_gene: TRBJ2-2
CDR3aa: CASSWDRRNTGELFF
CDR3nt: TGTGCCAGCAGTTGGGACAGACGGAACACCGGGGAGCTGTTTTTT

abundance: -
d_gene: -
v_gene: TRBV5-1
j_gene: TRBJ2-3
CDR3aa: CASSLDPRGLTPTDTQYF
CDR3nt: TGCGCCAGCAGCTTGGATCCTCGCGGACTAACGCCCACAGATACGCAGTATTTT

abundance: -
d_gene: TRBD1
v_gene: TRBV4-2
j_gene: TRBJ1-2
CDR3aa: CASSQDRGQGYGYTF
CDR3nt: TGTGCCAGCAGCCAAGATAGGGGGCAGGGCTATGGCTACACCTTC

abundance: -
d_gene: TRBD1
v_gene: TRBV15
j_gene: TRBJ1-5
CDR3aa: CATSRGPGGSQHF
CDR3nt: TGTGCCACCAGCAGAGGCCCAGGGGGTTCCCAGCATTTT

abundance: -
d_gene: -
v_gene: TRBV6-5
j_gene: TRBJ1-1
CDR3aa: CASSPTGNTEAFF
CDR3nt: TGTGCCAGCAGCCCTACAGGGAACACTGAAGCTTTCTTT

abundance: -
d_gene: TRBD2
v_gene: TRBV6-1
j_gene: TRBJ2-7
CDR3aa: CASSWTSGYSYEQYF
CDR3nt: TGTGCCAGCAGCTGGACTAGCGGGTACTCCTACGAGCAGTACTTC

abundance: -
d_gene: TRBD1
v_gene: TRBV7-2
j_gene: TRBJ1-5
CDR3aa: CASSRRTGVSNQPQHF
CDR3nt: TGTGCCAGCAGCCGCCGGACAGGGGTTAGCAATCAGCCCCAGCATTTT

abundance: -
d_gene: -
v_gene: TRBV5-6
j_gene: TRBJ2-2
CDR3aa: CASSSWTVDTGELFF
CDR3nt: TGTGCCAGCAGCTCCTGGACAGTAGACACCGGGGAGCTGTTTTTT

abundance: -
d_gene: -
v_gene: TRBV7-2
j_gene: TRBJ1-6
CDR3aa: CASSLARLPGSTPLHF
CDR3nt: TGTGCCAGCAGCTTAGCGCGCCTGCCGGGGTCGACACCCCTCCACTTT

abundance: -
d_gene: -
v_gene: TRBV4-2
j_gene: TRBJ1-4
CDR3aa: CASSQIQATNEKLFF
CDR3nt: TGTGCCAGCAGCCAAATACAGGCAACTAATGAAAAACTGTTTTTT

abundance: -
d_gene: -
v_gene: TRBV19
j_gene: TRBJ2-7
CDR3aa: CASSIQSTAQQYF
CDR3nt: TGTGCCAGTAGTATACAGAGCACGGCCCAGCAGTACTTC

abundance: -
d_gene: -
v_gene: TRBV27
j_gene: TRBJ2-3
CDR3aa: CASSLRVSDTQYF
CDR3nt: TGTGCCAGCAGTTTACGGGTTTCAGATACGCAGTATTTT

abundance: -
d_gene: TRBD2
v_gene: TRBV27
j_gene: TRBJ2-7
CDR3aa: CASHGTTYEQYF
CDR3nt: TGTGCCAGCCATGGGACTACCTACGAGCAGTACTTC

abundance: few
d_gene: -
v_gene: TRBV7-2
j_gene: TRBJ1-2
CDR3aa: CASSLGNYGYTF
CDR3nt: TGTGCCAGCAGCTTAGGCAACTATGGCTACACCTTC

abundance: -
d_gene: -
v_gene: TRBV5-1
j_gene: TRBJ1-1
CDR3aa: CASSLFTGGTGTEAFF
CDR3nt: TGCGCCAGCAGCTTGTTTACCGGGGGAACGGGCACTGAAGCTTTCTTT

abundance: -
d_gene: -
v_gene: TRBV27
j_gene: TRBJ2-5
CDR3aa: CASSPRYLTGTQETQYF
CDR3nt: TGTGCCAGCAGCCCCAGATACCTTACAGGTACACAAGAGACCCAGTACTTC

abundance: -
d_gene: TRBD2
v_gene: TRBV2
j_gene: TRBJ2-7
CDR3aa: CASRWLAGVGEQYF
CDR3nt: TGTGCCAGCAGGTGGCTAGCGGGAGTGGGCGAGCAGTACTTC

abundance: -
d_gene: -
v_gene: TRBV5-1
j_gene: TRBJ2-1
CDR3aa: CASSGTTISSYNEQFF
CDR3nt: TGCGCCAGCAGCGGAACGACTATTAGCTCCTACAATGAGCAGTTCTTC

abundance: -
d_gene: -
v_gene: TRBV7-2
j_gene: TRBJ2-5
CDR3aa: CASSRPGGGRGTQYF
CDR3nt: TGTGCCAGCAGCCGTCCCGGTGGGGGGCGCGGGACCCAGTACTTC

abundance: -
d_gene: TRBD1
v_gene: TRBV5-4
j_gene: TRBJ1-1
CDR3aa: CASSQPGTGREAFF
CDR3nt: TGTGCCAGCAGCCAACCCGGGACAGGGCGTGAAGCTTTCTTT

abundance: -
d_gene: TRBD2
v_gene: TRBV30
j_gene: TRBJ2-1
CDR3aa: CAWSVRRGGVGEQFF
CDR3nt: TGTGCCTGGAGTGTAAGACGGGGAGGGGTTGGAGAGCAGTTCTTC

abundance: once
d_gene: -
v_gene: TRBV5-1
j_gene: TRBJ2-2
CDR3aa: CASSLGQRLGELFF
CDR3nt: TGCGCCAGCAGCTTGGGGCAGAGGCTCGGGGAGCTGTTTTTT

abundance: -
d_gene: -
v_gene: TRBV7-2
j_gene: TRBJ1-1
CDR3aa: CASSLDIRVKAFF
CDR3nt: TGTGCCAGCAGCTTAGATATCCGGGTGAAAGCTTTCTTT

abundance: few
d_gene: -
v_gene: TRBV6-5
j_gene: TRBJ1-1
CDR3aa: CASNRDKGEAFF
CDR3nt: TGTGCCAGCAACAGGGATAAGGGAGAAGCTTTCTTT

abundance: -
d_gene: -
v_gene: TRBV2
j_gene: TRBJ2-1
CDR3aa: CASSAGSNEQFF
CDR3nt: TGTGCCAGCAGTGCCGGAAGCAATGAGCAGTTCTTC